The clone carrying this T cell receptor beta chain has ten or more counts. The sample contains more than one DNA sequence encoding this CDR3. The data are from a study of shared clonotypes between healthy human individuals. Donation came from healthy HIV-negative adults that had no recent acute infections or vaccinations. All the donors were Caucasian adults who lived in Nashville, Tennessee. Unsorted PBMC DNA sequencing spanned ten immunoSEQ deep assay plates. Per the study methods: Quality scores were absent from the junction-only immunoSEQ sequences, so filtering differed. The repertoire was sequenced with immunoSEQ multiplex PCR; TCRdb's copy has only in-frame clones and lacks some. V and J calls and clone size are copied from that table; D and trimming were computed from the DNA. This sample yields some 480,000 clones, of which around three quarters are seen a single time; roughly 12% belongs to the top ten.

Material for sequencing was PBMCs. The TCR comes from a woman between 35 and 50 years old in good health. Some clones in this sample may be carry-over from other donors' samples.

The CDR3 bases are TGCGCCAGCAGCCAAGTAGCTTACTACGAGCAGTACTTC. Its protein is CASSQVAYYEQYF. The rearrangement links TRBV4-1 to TRBJ2-5, with unresolved D. The J call could be wrong; TRBJ2-7 is a better fit for the DNA end. Germline lookup yields CDR1 MGHRA and CDR2 YSYEKL. The CDR3 contains 13 residues.